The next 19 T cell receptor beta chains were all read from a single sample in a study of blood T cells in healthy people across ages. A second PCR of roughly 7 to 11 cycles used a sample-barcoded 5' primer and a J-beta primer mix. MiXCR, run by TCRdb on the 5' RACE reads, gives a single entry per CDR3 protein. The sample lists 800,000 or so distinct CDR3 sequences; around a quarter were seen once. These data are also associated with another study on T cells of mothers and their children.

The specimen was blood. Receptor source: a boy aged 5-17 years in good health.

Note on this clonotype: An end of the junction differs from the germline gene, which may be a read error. The CDR3 nucleotides read TGTGCCAGTAGCCCGGAGGGCTACAGCTCCTACAATGAGCACTTCTTC. It codes for CASSPEGYSSYNEHFF. The chain couples TRBV19 to TRBJ2-1, with D possibly being TRBD2 (6 bases). CDR1 and CDR2 (germline): LNHDA, SQIVND (reference sequence). CDR3 length equals 16 residues.

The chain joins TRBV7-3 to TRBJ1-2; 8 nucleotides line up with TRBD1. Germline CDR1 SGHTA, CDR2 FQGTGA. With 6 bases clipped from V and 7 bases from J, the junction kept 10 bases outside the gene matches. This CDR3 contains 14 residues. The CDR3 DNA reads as TGTGCCAGCAGTCAAGGACAGGGAGAAGGTGGCTACACCTTC. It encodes CASSQGQGEGGYTF. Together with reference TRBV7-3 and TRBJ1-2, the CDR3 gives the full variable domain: GAGVSQTPSNKVTEKGKYVELRCDPISGHTALYWYRQSLGQGPEFLIYFQGTGAADDSGLPNDRFFAVRPEGSVSTLKIQRTERGDSAVYLCASSQGQGEGGYTFGSGTRLTVV.

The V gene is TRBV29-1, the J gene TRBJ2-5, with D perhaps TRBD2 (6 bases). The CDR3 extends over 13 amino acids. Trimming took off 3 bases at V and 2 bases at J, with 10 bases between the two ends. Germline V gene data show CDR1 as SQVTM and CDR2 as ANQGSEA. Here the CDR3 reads CSVEASAQETQYF. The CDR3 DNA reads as TGCAGCGTTGAGGCTAGCGCACAAGAGACCCAGTACTTC.

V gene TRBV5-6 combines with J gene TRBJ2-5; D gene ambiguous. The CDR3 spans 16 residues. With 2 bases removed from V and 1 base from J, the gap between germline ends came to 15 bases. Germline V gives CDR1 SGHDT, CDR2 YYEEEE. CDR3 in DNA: TGTGCCAGCAGCTTTACCAGGCTGCAATTCCAAGAGACCCAGTACTTC. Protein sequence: CASSFTRLQFQETQYF.

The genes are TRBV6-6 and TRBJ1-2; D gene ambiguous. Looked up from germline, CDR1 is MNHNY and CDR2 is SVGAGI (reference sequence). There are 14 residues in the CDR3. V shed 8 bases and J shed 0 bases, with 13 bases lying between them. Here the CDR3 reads CASSGPKANYGYTF. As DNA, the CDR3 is TGTGCCAGCTCCGGACCGAAAGCTAACTATGGCTACACCTTC.

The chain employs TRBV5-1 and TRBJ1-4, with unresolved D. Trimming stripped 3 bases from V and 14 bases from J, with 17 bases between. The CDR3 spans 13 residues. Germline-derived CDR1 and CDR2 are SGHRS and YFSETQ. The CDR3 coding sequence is TGCGCCAGCAGCTGGTCCTTTTCGGAGGTTCTGTTTTTT. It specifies CASSWSFSEVLFF.

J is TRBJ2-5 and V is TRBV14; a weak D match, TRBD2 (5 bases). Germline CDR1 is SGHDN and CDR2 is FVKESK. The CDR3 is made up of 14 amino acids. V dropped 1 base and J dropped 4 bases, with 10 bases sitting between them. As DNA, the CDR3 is TGTGCCAGCAGCCAAGTGTTAGGAGGAGAGACCCAGTACTTC. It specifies CASSQVLGGETQYF.

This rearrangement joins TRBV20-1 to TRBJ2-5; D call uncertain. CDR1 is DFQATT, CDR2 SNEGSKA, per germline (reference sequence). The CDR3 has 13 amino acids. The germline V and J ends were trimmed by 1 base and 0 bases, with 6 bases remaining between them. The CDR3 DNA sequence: TGCAGTGCTAGAGCTCTACACCAAGAGACCCAGTACTTC. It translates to CSARALHQETQYF.

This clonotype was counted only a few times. The CDR3 nucleotides are TGCAGTGCACTAGGGAGGGGAAACACCATATATTTT. Translation: CSALGRGNTIYF. This chain links TRBV20-1 with TRBJ1-3; D is unclear. Per the germline V gene, CDR1 is DFQATT and CDR2 is SNEGSKA (reference sequence). The V and J ends lost 6 bases and 4 bases respectively, with 10 bases between them. CDR3 size: 12 residues.

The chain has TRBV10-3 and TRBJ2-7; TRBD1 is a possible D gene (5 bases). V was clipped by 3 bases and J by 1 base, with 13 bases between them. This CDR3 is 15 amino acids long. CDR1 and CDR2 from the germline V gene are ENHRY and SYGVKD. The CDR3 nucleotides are TGTGCCATCAGTGATAGGGGTAGAGAATCCTACGAGCAGTACTTC. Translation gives CAISDRGRESYEQYF.

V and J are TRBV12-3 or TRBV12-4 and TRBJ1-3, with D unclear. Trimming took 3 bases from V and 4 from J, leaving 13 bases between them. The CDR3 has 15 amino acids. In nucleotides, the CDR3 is TGTGCCAGCAGTTTCGGTTTGGAGGGCGGAAACACCATATATTTT. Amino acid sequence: CASSFGLEGGNTIYF.

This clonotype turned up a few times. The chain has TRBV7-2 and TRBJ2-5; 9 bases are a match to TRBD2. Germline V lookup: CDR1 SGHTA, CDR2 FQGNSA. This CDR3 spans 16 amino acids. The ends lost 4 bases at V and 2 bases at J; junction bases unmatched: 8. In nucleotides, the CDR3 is TGTGCCAGCAGCTCATTAGGACTAGCGATACAAGAGACCCAGTACTTC. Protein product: CASSSLGLAIQETQYF.

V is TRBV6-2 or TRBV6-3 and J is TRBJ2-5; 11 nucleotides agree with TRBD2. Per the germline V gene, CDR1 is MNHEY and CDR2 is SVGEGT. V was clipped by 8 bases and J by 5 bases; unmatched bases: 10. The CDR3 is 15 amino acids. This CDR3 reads CASDTSGSRSETQYF. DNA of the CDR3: TGTGCCAGCGATACTAGCGGGAGTCGGAGTGAGACCCAGTACTTC.

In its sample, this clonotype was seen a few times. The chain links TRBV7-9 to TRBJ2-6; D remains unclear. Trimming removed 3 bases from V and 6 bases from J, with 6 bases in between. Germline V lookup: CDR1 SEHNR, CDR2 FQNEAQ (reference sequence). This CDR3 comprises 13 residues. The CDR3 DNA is TGTGCCAGCAGCTTTAAAACGGCCAACGTCCTGACTTTC. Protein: CASSFKTANVLTF.

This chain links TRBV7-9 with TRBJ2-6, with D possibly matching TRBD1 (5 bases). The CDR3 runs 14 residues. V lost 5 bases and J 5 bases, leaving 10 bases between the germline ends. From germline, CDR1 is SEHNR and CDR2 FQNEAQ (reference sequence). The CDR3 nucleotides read TGTGCCAGCAGCCCGCGACAGAGGGCCAACGTCCTGACTTTC. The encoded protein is CASSPRQRANVLTF. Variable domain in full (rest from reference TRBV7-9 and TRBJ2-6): DTGVSQNPRHKITKRGQNVTFRCDPISEHNRLYWYRQTLGQGPEFLTYFQNEAQLEKSRLLSDRFSAERPKGSFSTLEIQRTEQGDSAMYLCASSPRQRANVLTFGAGSRLTVL.

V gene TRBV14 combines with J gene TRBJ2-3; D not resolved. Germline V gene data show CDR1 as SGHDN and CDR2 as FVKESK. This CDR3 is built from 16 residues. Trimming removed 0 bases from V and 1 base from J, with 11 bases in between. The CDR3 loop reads CASSQEANWGTDTQYF. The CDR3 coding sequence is TGTGCCAGCAGCCAAGAAGCAAATTGGGGCACAGATACGCAGTATTTT.

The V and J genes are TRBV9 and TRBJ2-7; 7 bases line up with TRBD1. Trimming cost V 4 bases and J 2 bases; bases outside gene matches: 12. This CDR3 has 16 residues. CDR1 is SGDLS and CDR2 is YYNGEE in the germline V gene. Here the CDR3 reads CASSTNRQGGTYEQYF. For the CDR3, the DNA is TGTGCCAGCAGCACGAATCGACAGGGTGGCACCTACGAGCAGTACTTC.

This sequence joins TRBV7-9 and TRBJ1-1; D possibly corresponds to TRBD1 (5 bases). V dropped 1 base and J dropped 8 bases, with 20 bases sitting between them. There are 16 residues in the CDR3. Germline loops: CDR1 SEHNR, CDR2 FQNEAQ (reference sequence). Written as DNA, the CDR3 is TGTGCCAGCAGCTTAGTCGGAGGGACGGGGGATTCGGAAGCTTTCTTT. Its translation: CASSLVGGTGDSEAFF.

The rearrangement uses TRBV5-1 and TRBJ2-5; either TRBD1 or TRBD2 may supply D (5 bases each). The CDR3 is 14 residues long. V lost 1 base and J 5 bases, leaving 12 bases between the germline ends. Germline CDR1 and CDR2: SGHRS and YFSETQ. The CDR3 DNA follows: TGCGCCAGCAGCTTGTCCAGGGACGGGGAGACCCAGTACTTC. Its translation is CASSLSRDGETQYF.